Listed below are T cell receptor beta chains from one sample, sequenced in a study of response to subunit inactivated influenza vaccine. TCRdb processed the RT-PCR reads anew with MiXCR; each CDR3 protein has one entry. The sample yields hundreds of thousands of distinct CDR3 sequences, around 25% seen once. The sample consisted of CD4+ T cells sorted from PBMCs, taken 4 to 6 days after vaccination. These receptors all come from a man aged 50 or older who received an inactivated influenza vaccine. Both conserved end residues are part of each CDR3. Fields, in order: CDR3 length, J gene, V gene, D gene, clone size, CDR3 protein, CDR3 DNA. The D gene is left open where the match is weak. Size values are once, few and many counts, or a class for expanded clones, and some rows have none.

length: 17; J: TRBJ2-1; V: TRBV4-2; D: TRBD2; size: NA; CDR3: CASSQDVRLAGGDEQFF; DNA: TGTGCCAGCAGCCAAGACGTTCGGCTAGCGGGAGGGGATGAGCAGTTCTTC
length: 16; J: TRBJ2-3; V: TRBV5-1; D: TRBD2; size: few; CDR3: CASSPTSGRSTDTQYF; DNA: TGCGCCAGCAGCCCGACTAGCGGGAGAAGCACAGATACGCAGTATTTT
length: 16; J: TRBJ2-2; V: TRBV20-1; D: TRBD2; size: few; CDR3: CSARSVREGHTGELFF; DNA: TGCAGTGCTAGATCTGTACGGGAGGGACACACCGGGGAGCTGTTTTTT
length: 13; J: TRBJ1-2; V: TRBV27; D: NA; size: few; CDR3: CASGEGGGYGYTF; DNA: TGTGCCAGCGGGGAGGGGGGCGGCTATGGCTACACCTTC
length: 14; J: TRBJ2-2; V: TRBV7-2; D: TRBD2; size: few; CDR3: CASSFSGSTGELFF; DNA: TGTGCCAGCAGCTTTAGCGGGAGTACCGGGGAGCTGTTTTTT
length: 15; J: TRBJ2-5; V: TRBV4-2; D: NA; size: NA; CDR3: CASSQELVGRGTQYF; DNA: TGTGCCAGCAGCCAAGAACTAGTGGGTAGGGGGACCCAGTACTTC
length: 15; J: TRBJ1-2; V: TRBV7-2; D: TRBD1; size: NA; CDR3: CASSSSAGTGYGYTF; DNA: TGTGCCAGCAGCTCTTCGGCCGGGACAGGGTATGGCTACACCTTC
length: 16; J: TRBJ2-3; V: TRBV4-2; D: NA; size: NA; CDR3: CASSQVGSGSTDTQYF; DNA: TGTGCCAGCAGCCAAGTCGGTAGCGGTAGCACAGATACGCAGTATTTT
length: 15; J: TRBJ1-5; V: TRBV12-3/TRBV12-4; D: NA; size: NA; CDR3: CASSLRQMGNQPQHF; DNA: TGTGCCAGCAGTTTGCGTCAGATGGGCAATCAGCCCCAGCATTTT
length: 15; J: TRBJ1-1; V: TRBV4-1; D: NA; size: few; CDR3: CASSQVGRQNTEAFF; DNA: TGCGCCAGCAGCCAAGTGGGCAGGCAGAACACTGAAGCTTTCTTT
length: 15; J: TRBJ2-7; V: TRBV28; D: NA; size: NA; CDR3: CASSTTDVPSYEQYF; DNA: TGTGCCAGCAGTACAACGGACGTCCCGTCCTACGAGCAGTACTTC
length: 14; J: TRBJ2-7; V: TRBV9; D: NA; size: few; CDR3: CASSESTGFYEQYF; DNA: TGTGCCAGCAGCGAGTCGACAGGTTTCTACGAGCAGTACTTC
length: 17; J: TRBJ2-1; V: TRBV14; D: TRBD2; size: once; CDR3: CASSPFSGISSYNEQFF; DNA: TGTGCCAGCAGCCCTTTTAGCGGGATATCTTCCTACAATGAGCAGTTCTTC
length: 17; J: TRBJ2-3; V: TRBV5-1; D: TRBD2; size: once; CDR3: CASSSGGAGLLTDTQYF; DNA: TGCGCCAGCAGCTCGGGAGGGGCAGGGCTGCTCACAGATACGCAGTATTTT
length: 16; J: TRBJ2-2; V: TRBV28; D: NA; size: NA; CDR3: CASRTTPSRNRGELFF; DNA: TGTGCCAGCAGGACAACCCCCTCCCGAAATCGCGGGGAGCTGTTTTTT
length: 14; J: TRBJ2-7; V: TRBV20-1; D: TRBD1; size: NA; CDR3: CSARDRGLFYEQYF; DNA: TGCAGTGCCCGGGACAGGGGGCTTTTCTACGAGCAGTACTTC
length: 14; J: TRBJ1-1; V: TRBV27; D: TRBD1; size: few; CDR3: CASSWDRENTEAFF; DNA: TGTGCCAGCAGTTGGGACAGAGAGAACACTGAAGCTTTCTTT
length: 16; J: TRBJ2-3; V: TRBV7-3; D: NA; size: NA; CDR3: CASSLTTGASTDTQYF; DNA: TGTGCCAGCAGCTTAACCACGGGAGCCAGCACAGATACGCAGTATTTT
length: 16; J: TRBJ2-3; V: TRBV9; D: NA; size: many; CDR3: CASSVGSQGIIDTQYF; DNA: TGTGCCAGCAGCGTAGGTTCACAGGGAATAATAGATACGCAGTATTTT
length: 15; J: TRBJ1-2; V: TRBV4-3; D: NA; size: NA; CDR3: CASSQRNRDLYGYTF; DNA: TGCGCCAGCAGCCAGCGAAACAGGGACCTCTATGGCTACACCTTC
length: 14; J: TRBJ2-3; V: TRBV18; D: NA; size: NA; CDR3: CASSPDSGSDTQYF; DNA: TGTGCCAGCTCACCAGACAGCGGGTCGGATACGCAGTATTTT
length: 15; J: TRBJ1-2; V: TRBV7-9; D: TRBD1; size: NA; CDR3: CASSVAGQVSGGYTF; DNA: TGTGCCAGCAGCGTCGCGGGACAGGTATCGGGTGGCTACACCTTC
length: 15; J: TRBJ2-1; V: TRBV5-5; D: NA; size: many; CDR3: CASTLRGSSGNEQFF; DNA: TGTGCCAGCACGCTTCGAGGGTCCTCTGGCAATGAGCAGTTCTTC
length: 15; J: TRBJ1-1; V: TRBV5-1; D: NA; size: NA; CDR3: CASSLEGRMNTEAFF; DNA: TGCGCCAGCAGCTTAGAAGGCAGAATGAACACTGAAGCTTTCTTT
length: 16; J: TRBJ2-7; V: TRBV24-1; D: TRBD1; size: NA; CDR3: CATSDPGTGGTYEQYF; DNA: TGTGCCACCAGTGATCCCGGGACAGGGGGGACCTACGAGCAGTACTTC
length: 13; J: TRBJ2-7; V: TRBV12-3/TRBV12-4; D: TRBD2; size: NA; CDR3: CATGTSGPYEQYF; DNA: TGTGCCACCGGGACTAGCGGTCCCTACGAGCAGTACTTC
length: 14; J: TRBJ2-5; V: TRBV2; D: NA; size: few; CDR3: CASETGTSQETQYF; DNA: TGTGCCAGCGAAACAGGGACATCCCAAGAGACCCAGTACTTC
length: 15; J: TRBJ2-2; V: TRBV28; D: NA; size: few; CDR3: CASSLLGASTGELFF; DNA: TGTGCCAGCAGTTTACTAGGGGCAAGCACCGGGGAGCTGTTTTTT
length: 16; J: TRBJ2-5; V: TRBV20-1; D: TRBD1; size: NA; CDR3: CSASRPGQGKGETQYF; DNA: TGCAGTGCTAGCCGACCTGGACAGGGGAAGGGGGAGACCCAGTACTTC
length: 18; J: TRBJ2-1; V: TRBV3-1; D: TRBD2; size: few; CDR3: CASSQASLPGLAGDEQFF; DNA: TGTGCCAGCAGCCAAGCGTCTTTACCGGGACTAGCGGGGGATGAGCAGTTCTTC
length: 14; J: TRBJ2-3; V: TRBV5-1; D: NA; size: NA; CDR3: CASSPDSLTDTQYF; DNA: TGCGCCAGCAGCCCGGACAGCCTCACAGATACGCAGTATTTT
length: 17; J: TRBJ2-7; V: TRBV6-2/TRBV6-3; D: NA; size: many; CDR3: CASWGVQNLTRAYEQYF; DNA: TGTGCCAGCTGGGGGGTACAGAACCTCACAAGGGCCTACGAGCAGTACTTC
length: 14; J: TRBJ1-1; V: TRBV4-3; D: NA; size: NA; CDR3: CASSQDLGDTEAFF; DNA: TGCGCCAGCAGCCAAGACCTGGGAGACACTGAAGCTTTCTTT
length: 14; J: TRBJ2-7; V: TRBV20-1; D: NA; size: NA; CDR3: CSARAAKGTYEQYF; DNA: TGCAGTGCTAGAGCGGCAAAGGGAACCTACGAGCAGTACTTC
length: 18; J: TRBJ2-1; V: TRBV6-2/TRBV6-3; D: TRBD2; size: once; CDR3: CASSRGTSGGPIYNEQFF; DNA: TGTGCCAGCAGTCGGGGGACTAGCGGGGGTCCTATCTACAATGAGCAGTTCTTC
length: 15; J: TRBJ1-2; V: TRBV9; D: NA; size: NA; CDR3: CASSVRPGGSYGYTF; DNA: TGTGCCAGCAGCGTAAGGCCGGGGGGTTCCTATGGCTACACCTTC
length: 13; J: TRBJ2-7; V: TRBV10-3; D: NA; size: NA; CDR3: CAISADRSYEQYF; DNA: TGTGCCATCAGTGCGGACCGGTCCTACGAGCAGTACTTC
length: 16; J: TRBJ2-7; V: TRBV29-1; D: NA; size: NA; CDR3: CSVEVASPGASYEQYF; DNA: TGCAGCGTTGAGGTCGCATCGCCAGGGGCTTCCTACGAGCAGTACTTC
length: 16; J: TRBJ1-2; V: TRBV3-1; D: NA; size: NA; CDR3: CASSPNLGPATYGYTF; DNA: TGTGCCAGCAGCCCCAATCTAGGGCCGGCGACGTATGGCTACACCTTC
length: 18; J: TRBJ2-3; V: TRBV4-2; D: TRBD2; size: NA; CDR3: CASSQALSSGGSTDTQYF; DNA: TGTGCCAGCAGCCAAGCCCTATCAAGCGGGGGAAGCACAGATACGCAGTATTTT
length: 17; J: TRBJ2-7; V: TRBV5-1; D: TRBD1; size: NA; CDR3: CASSLAGMTGGLYEQYF; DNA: TGCGCCAGCAGCTTGGCGGGTATGACAGGGGGTCTCTACGAGCAGTACTTC
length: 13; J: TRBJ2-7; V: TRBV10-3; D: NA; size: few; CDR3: CATTRTVSYEQYF; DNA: TGTGCCACCACTCGGACAGTCTCCTACGAGCAGTACTTC
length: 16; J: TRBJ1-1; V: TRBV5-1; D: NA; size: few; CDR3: CASSQIYTGMNTEAFF; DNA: TGCGCCAGCAGCCAAATATACACAGGGATGAACACTGAAGCTTTCTTT
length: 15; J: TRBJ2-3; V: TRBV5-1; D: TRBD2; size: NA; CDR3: CASSGSGTGTDTQYF; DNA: TGCGCCAGCAGCGGTAGCGGGACGGGCACAGATACGCAGTATTTT
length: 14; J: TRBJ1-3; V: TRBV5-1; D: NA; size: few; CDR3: CASSVDSGGNTIYF; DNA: TGCGCCAGCAGCGTTGACAGTGGGGGAAACACCATATATTTT
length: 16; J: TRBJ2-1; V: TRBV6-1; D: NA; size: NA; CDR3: CASSSLSLYSYNEQFF; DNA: TGTGCCAGCAGCTCCCTCTCACTGTACTCCTACAATGAGCAGTTCTTC
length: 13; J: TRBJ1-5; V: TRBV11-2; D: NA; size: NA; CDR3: CASSFSVSQPQHF; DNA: TGTGCCAGCAGCTTCTCAGTGAGTCAGCCCCAGCATTTT
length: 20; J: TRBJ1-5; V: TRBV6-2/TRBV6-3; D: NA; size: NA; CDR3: CASSYSNSGSRLDSNQPQHF; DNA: TGTGCCAGCAGTTACTCGAATTCAGGCAGCCGACTCGATAGCAATCAGCCCCAGCATTTT
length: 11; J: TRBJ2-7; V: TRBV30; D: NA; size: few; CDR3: CAWSVGGAGYF; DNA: TGTGCCTGGAGTGTAGGCGGGGCCGGGTACTTC
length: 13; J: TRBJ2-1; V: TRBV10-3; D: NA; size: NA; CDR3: CAITRQGGNEQFF; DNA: TGTGCCATCACCCGACAGGGAGGCAATGAGCAGTTCTTC
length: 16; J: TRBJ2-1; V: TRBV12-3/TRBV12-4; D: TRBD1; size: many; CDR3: CASTPGQRFSYNEQFF; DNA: TGTGCCAGCACTCCGGGACAGAGATTCTCCTACAATGAGCAGTTCTTC
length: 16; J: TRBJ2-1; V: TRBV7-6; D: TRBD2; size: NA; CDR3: CASSKMGVSGDNEQFF; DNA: TGTGCCAGCAGTAAAATGGGGGTGAGCGGGGACAATGAGCAGTTCTTC
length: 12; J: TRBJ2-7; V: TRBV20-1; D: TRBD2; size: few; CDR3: CSGGGGAYEQYF; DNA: TGCAGTGGGGGCGGGGGGGCTTACGAGCAGTACTTC
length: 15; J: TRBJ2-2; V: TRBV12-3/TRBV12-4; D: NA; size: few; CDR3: CASSSAGSHTGELFF; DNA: TGTGCCAGCAGTTCCGCAGGGTCCCACACCGGGGAGCTGTTTTTT